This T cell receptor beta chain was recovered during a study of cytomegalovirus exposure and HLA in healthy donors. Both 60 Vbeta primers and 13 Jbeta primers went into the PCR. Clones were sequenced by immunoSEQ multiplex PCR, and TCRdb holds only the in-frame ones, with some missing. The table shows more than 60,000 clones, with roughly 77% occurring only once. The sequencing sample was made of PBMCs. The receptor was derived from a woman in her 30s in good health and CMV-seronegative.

The DNA for the CDR3 is TGTGCCAGCAGCAAAGGAACAGGCTACGAGCAGTACTTC. As protein: CASSKGTGYEQYF. V is TRBV21-1 and J is TRBJ2-7; the DNA was not used to check the table's D call, TRBD1. TRBV21-1 is a pseudogene segment. The CDR3 is made up of 13 amino acids.